Shown below are 7 T cell receptor beta chains from a single sample sequenced in a study of Ad26.COV2.S vaccination and SARS-CoV-2 variants. The table came from immunoSEQ multiplex PCR; TCRdb's copy has only in-frame clones and leaves some out. The sample records 97,000 or so clones, about three quarters being singletons. The sample in question was peripheral blood, obtained after recovery from COVID-19. The receptors originated from a human donor who had recovered from COVID-19.

The chain employs TRBV11-2 and TRBJ2-3; 7 bases align to TRBD1. The germline V gene encodes CDR1 SGHAT and CDR2 FQNNGV. The CDR3 has 15 residues. With V trimmed by 3 bases and J by 2 bases, 5 bases remained unmatched. The CDR3 spells CASSFRDSYTDTQYF. The DNA of the CDR3 is TGTGCCAGCAGCTTCCGGGACAGCTACACAGATACGCAGTATTTT.

The V gene is TRBV14, the J gene TRBJ1-6, with D unclear. V lost 8 bases to trimming and J lost 7 bases, with 12 bases between them. The CDR3 loop spans 13 amino acids. Germline V gives CDR1 SGHDN, CDR2 FVKESK. CDR3 loop: CASGPLVNSPLHF. CDR3 bases: TGTGCCAGCGGCCCCTTGGTAAATTCACCCCTCCACTTT.

The chain couples TRBV30 to TRBJ2-5, with D perhaps matching TRBD2 (5 bases). V gave up 2 bases and J gave up 1 base, with 11 bases separating them. Germline V CDR1 and CDR2: GTSNPN, SVGIG (reference sequence). This CDR3 region has 14 residues. CDR3 amino acids: CAWSFGGFQETQYF. CDR3 in DNA: TGTGCCTGGAGTTTCGGAGGTTTCCAAGAGACCCAGTACTTC.

V usage is TRBV10-3 and J usage is TRBJ2-5; D is uncertain. Germline CDR1 and CDR2: ENHRY and SYGVKD. This CDR3 has 11 amino acids. V was clipped by 2 bases and J by 5 bases, with 3 bases between them. The CDR3 DNA follows: TGTGCCATCAGTGAGACTGAGACCCAGTACTTC. Its translation: CAISETETQYF.

This clone was counted a single time. This sequence joins TRBV5-4 and TRBJ1-2, with D maybe TRBD1 (6 bases). The germline V gene has CDR1 SGHNT and CDR2 YYREEE (reference sequence). V was trimmed by 5 bases and J by 4 bases, leaving 21 bases between them. The CDR3 is 16 amino acids. For the CDR3, the DNA is TGTGCCAGCAGTACGAGGGGGGGCTATCCTTCCTATGGCTACACCTTC. This gives the protein CASSTRGGYPSYGYTF.

This clone came up once. The chain employs TRBV9 and TRBJ2-3, with no clear D. V was shortened by 0 bases and J by 0 bases, with 8 bases between the two germline ends. Germline CDR1 reads SGDLS; CDR2 reads YYNGEE. CDR3 length: 15 residues. The CDR3 DNA reads as TGTGCCAGCAGCGTAGGGTTCATAAGCACAGATACGCAGTATTTT. This translates into CASSVGFISTDTQYF. The whole variable domain, remainder taken from reference TRBV9 and TRBJ2-3, is DSGVTQTPKHLITATGQRVTLRCSPRSGDLSVYWYQQSLDQGLQFLIQYYNGEERAKGNILERFSAQQFPDLHSELNLSSLELGDSALYFCASSVGFISTDTQYFGPGTRLTVL.

For the CDR3, the DNA is TGCGCCAGCAGCCCAGGACAGGGAGTCACTGAAGCTTTCTTT. It codes for CASSPGQGVTEAFF. The chain uses TRBV5-1 and TRBJ1-1, with TRBD1 matching 8 bases. The V gene's germline CDR1 is SGHRS and CDR2 YFSETQ. The CDR3 length is 14 residues. J lost 4 bases, V lost 4 bases, and 6 bases had no gene match.